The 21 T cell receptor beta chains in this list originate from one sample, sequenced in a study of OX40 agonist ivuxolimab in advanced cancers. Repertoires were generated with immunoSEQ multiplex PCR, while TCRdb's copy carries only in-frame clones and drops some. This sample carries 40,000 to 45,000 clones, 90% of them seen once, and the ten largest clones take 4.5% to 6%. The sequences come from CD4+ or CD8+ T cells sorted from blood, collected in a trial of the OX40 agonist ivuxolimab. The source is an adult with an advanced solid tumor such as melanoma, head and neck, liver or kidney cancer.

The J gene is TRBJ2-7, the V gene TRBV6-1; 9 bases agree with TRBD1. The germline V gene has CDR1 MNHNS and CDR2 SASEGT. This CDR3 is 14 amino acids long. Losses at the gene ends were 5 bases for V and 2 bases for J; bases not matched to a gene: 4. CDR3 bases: TGTGCCAGCAGTAACAGGGGGCGCCCCTACGAGCAGTACTTC. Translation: CASSNRGRPYEQYF.

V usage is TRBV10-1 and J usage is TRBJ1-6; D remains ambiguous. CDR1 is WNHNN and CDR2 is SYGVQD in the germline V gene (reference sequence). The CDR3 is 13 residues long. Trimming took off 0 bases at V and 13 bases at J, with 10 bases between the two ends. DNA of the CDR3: TGCGCCAGCAGTGAGTCGGTTACTAGTCCCCTCCACTTT. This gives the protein CASSESVTSPLHF.

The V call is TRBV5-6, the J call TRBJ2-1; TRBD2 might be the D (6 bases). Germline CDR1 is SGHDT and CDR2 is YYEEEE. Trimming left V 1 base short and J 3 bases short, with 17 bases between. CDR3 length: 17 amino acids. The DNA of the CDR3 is TGTGCCAGCAGCTTGCCGGCGGGACCTAGGCGCTACAATGAGCAGTTCTTC. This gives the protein CASSLPAGPRRYNEQFF.

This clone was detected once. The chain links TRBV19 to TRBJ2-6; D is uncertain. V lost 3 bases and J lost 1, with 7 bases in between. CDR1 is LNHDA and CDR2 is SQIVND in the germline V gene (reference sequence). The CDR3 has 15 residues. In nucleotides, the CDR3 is TGTGCCAGTAGTATCGGAGCATCTGGGGCCAACGTCCTGACTTTC. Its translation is CASSIGASGANVLTF.

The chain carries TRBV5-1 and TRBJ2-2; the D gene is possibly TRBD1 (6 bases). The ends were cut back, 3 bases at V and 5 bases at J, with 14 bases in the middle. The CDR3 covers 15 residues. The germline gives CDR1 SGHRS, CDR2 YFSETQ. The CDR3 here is CASSSTGAETGELFF. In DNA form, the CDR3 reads TGCGCCAGCAGCTCGACAGGTGCGGAGACCGGGGAGCTGTTTTTT.

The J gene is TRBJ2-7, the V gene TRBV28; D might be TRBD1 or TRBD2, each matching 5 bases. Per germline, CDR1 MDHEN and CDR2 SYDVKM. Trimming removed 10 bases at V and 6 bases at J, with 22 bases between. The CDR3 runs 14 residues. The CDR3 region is CATWERTGAFEQYF. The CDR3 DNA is TGTGCCACCTGGGAAAGGACTGGGGCCTTCGAGCAGTACTTC.

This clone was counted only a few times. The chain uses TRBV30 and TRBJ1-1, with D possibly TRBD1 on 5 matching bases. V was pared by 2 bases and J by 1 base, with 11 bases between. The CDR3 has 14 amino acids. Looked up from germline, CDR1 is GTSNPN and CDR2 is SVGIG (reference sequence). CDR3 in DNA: TGTGCCTGGAGTAAGGACAAGAGGAACACTGAAGCTTTCTTT. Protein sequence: CAWSKDKRNTEAFF.

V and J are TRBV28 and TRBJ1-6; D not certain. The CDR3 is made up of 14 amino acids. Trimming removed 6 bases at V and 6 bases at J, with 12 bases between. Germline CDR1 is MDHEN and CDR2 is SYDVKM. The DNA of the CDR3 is TGTGCCAGCAGCCCCCGTTTGCGTAATTCACCCCTCCACTTT. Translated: CASSPRLRNSPLHF.

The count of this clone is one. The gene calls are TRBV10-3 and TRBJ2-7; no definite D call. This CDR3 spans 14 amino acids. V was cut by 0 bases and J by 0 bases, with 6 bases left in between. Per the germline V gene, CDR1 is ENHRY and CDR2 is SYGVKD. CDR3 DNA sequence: TGTGCCATCAGTGAGTCGACACTCTCCTACGAGCAGTACTTC. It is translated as CAISESTLSYEQYF.

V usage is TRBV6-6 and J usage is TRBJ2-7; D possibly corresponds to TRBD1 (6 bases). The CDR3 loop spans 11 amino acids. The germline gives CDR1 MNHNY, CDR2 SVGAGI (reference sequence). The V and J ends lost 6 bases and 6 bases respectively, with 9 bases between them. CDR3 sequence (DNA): TGTGCCAGCAGCCAGGGGCTCGAGCAGTACTTC. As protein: CASSQGLEQYF.

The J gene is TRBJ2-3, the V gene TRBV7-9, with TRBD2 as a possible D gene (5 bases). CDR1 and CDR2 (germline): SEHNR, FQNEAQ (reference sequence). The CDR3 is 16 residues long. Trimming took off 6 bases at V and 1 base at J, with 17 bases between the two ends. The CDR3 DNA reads TGTGCCAGCAGTCGTTATGAGAGCGGACGCACAGATACGCAGTATTTT. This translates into CASSRYESGRTDTQYF.

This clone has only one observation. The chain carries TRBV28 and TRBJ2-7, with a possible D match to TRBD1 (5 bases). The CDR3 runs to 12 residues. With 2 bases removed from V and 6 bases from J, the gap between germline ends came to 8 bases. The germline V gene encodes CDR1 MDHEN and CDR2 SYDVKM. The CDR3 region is CASSLKGREQYF. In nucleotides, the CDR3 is TGTGCCAGCAGTTTAAAGGGGCGCGAGCAGTACTTC.

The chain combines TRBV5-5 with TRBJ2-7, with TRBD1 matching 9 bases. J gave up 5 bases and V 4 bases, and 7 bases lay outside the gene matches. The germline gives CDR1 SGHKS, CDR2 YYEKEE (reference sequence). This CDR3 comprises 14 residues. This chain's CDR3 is CASSPGTGTNEQYF. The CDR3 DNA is TGTGCCAGCAGCCCCGGGACAGGGACTAACGAGCAGTACTTC.

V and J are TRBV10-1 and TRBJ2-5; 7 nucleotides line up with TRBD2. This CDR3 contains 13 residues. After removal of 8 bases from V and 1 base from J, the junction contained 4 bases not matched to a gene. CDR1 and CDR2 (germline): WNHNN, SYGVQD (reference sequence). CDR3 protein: CASPLAVQETQYF. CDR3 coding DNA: TGCGCCAGCCCCCTAGCGGTCCAAGAGACCCAGTACTTC.

CDR3 DNA sequence: TGTGCCAGCAGCTTAGGAGGGACAGATACGCAGTATTTT. Its translation: CASSLGGTDTQYF. The V gene is TRBV5-4, the J gene TRBJ2-3, with D perhaps matching TRBD2 (6 bases). Germline V gives CDR1 SGHNT, CDR2 YYREEE (reference sequence). Trimming removed 2 bases at V and 3 bases at J, with 7 bases between. The CDR3 spans 13 residues.

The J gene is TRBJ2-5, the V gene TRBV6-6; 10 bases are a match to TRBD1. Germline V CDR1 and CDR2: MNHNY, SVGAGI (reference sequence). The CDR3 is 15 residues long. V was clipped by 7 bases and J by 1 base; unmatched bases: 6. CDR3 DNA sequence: TGTGCCAGCACCTCCGGGACAGGGGTCCAAGAGACCCAGTACTTC. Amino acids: CASTSGTGVQETQYF.

DNA of the CDR3: TGTGCCAGTTACACTAGCGGGAGTTATTCTGGCACCGGGGAGCTGTTTTTT. Translation: CASYTSGSYSGTGELFF. This chain uses TRBV11-1 with TRBJ2-2; 11 bases fit TRBD2. Trimming removed 9 bases from V and 4 bases from J; junction bases left unmatched: 13. This CDR3 has 17 amino acids. Germline loops: CDR1 SGHAT, CDR2 FQDESV (reference sequence).

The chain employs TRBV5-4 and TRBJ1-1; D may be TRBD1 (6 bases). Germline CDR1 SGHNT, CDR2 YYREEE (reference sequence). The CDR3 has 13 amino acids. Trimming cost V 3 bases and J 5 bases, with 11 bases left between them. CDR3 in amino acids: CASSSTGWTEAFF. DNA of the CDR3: TGTGCCAGCAGCTCTACAGGGTGGACTGAAGCTTTCTTT.

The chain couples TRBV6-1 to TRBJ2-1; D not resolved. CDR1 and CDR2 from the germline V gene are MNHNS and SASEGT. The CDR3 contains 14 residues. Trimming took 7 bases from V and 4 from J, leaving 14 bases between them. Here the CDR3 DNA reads TGTGCCAGCATGTTCATGAACACGTACAATGAGCAGTTCTTC. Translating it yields CASMFMNTYNEQFF.

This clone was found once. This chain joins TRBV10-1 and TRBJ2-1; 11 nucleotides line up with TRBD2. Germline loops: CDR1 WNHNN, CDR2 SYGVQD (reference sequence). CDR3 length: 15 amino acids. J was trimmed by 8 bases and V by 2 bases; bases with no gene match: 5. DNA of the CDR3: TGCGCCAGCAGTGAGAGTAGCGGGAGGGCCCATGAGCAGTTCTTC. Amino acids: CASSESSGRAHEQFF.

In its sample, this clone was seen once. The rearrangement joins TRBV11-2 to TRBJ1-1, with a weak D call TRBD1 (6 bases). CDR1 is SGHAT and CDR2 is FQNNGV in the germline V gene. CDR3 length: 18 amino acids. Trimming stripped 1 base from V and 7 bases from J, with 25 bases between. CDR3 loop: CASSLVPPGQLLHIEAFF. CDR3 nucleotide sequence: TGTGCCAGCAGCTTAGTGCCCCCCGGACAGCTACTACACATTGAAGCTTTCTTT.